What follows describes a single T cell receptor (beta chain). This entry comes from a study of OX40 agonist ivuxolimab in advanced cancers. Study information: Ivuxolimab is an agonistic anti-OX40 (CD134) antibody, and patients were treated with it. The dose of intravenous ivuxolimab that patients received every 2 weeks ranged from 0.01 to 10 mg/kg. Enrollees could have had prior anti-PD-1, anti-PD-L1 or anti-CTLA-4 therapy, which about 40% had received.

The table came from immunoSEQ multiplex PCR; TCRdb's copy has only in-frame clones and leaves some out. In the table there are about 84,000 clones, 75% to 90% of which are singletons. Germline V lookup: CDR1 SQVTM, CDR2 ANQGSEA. V lost 8 bases to trimming and J lost 1 base; unmatched junction nucleotides: 4. The CDR3 spans 13 residues. The clonotype was recovered from an adult with an advanced solid tumor such as melanoma, head and neck, liver or kidney cancer. Material: CD4+ or CD8+ T cells sorted from blood, obtained in a trial of the OX40 agonist ivuxolimab. The J gene is TRBJ2-3, the V gene TRBV29-1; 9 nucleotides line up with TRBD1. CDR3: CSLRTGGTDTQYF. The CDR3 DNA sequence: TGCAGCTTAAGGACAGGGGGCACAGATACGCAGTATTTT.